Below, 17 T cell receptor beta chains from the same sample are listed, as sequenced in a study of shared clonotypes between healthy human individuals. Produced via immunoSEQ multiplex PCR; TCRdb's table is partial and in-frame only. The sample has some 2,000,000 clones, approximately 95% seen once; the top ten hold about 0.13%. The source material was naive CD4+ T cells sorted from blood. Subset reported: CD45RA+ positively selected. Receptors were obtained from a man younger than 35 in good health.

Concerning this clone: The sample has other DNA sequences that encode this CDR3 too. CDR3 amino acids: CASSSGQSSYEQYF. CDR3 coding DNA: TGCGCCAGCAGCAGTGGACAGAGCTCCTACGAGCAGTACTTC. This chain connects TRBV5-1 to TRBJ2-7; tentative D call: TRBD1 (6 bases). V gave up 4 bases and J gave up 0 bases, with 11 bases separating them. The CDR3 covers 14 residues. CDR1 SGHRS and CDR2 YFSETQ come from the germline V gene.

This chain connects TRBV29-1 to TRBJ2-1; D might be TRBD2 (6 bases). The CDR3 is 12 amino acids. The V gene lost 5 bases and the J gene lost 7 bases, with 12 bases spanning the gap. Germline V lookup: CDR1 SQVTM, CDR2 ANQGSEA. CDR3 protein: CSVRALANEQFF. The CDR3 nucleotides are TGCAGCGTTCGGGCCCTAGCGAATGAGCAGTTCTTC.

As concerns this clone: One end of the junction fails to match germline, which may point to a read error. V usage is TRBV7-7 and J usage is TRBJ2-3; D is unclear. CDR1 and CDR2 (germline): SSHAT, FNYEAQ (reference sequence). The CDR3 spans 13 residues. This CDR3 reads CASSPSPPDTQYF. CDR3 DNA: TGTGCTAGCAGTCCAAGCCCCCCAGATACGCAGTATTTT. The full variable domain, with the rest looked up from reference TRBV7-7 and TRBJ2-3, is GAGVSQSPRYKVTKRGQDVTLRCDPISSHATLYWYQQALGQGPEFLTYFNYEAQPDKSGLPSDRFSAERPEGSISTLTIQRTEQRDSAMYRCASSPSPPDTQYFGPGTRLTVL.

V and J are TRBV7-9 and TRBJ2-1; possibly TRBD2 for D (6 bases). The CDR3 runs 15 residues. Trimming pared 4 bases from V and 7 bases from J, leaving 17 bases between. CDR1 and CDR2 (germline): SEHNR, FQNEAQ (reference sequence). This chain's CDR3 is CASSSIKIGGNEQFF. CDR3 nucleotides: TGTGCCAGCAGCTCAATAAAGATTGGGGGGAATGAGCAGTTCTTC.

The chain uses TRBV2 and TRBJ2-1; TRBD2 aligns across 7 bases. The CDR3 runs to 15 residues. Germline assignment: CDR1 SNHLY and CDR2 FYNNEI. V shed 8 bases and J 10 bases; nucleotides not matched to a gene: 17. In nucleotides, the CDR3 is TGTGCCAGCTCCGAGGAGGCTAGCGGCCTCGTGGAGCAGTTCTTC. Its protein product is CASSEEASGLVEQFF.

Remarks on this clone: The sample contains more than one DNA sequence encoding this CDR3. The chain recombines TRBV18 with TRBJ1-4; unclear D gene. With 2 bases removed from V and 0 bases from J, the gap between germline ends came to 4 bases. The CDR3 length is 14 residues. Germline loops: CDR1 KGHSH, CDR2 LQKENI. The CDR3 DNA reads TGTGCCAGCTCACCAGGATCAACTAATGAAAAACTGTTTTTT. This sequence encodes CASSPGSTNEKLFF.

This clone was seen a single time. The CDR3 coding sequence is TGTGCCAGCAGTCTATTCGTGGGACAGACTAGTAATGAAAAACTGTTTTTT. Protein sequence: CASSLFVGQTSNEKLFF. The chain carries TRBV7-9 and TRBJ1-4; 7 positions agree with TRBD1. The V gene's germline CDR1 is SEHNR and CDR2 FQNEAQ (reference sequence). V dropped 6 bases and J dropped 4; count of bases not matched to a gene: 14. The CDR3 extends over 17 amino acids.

The gene calls are TRBV14 and TRBJ2-7; 8 nucleotides line up with TRBD1. Germline V gene sequence: CDR1 SGHDN, CDR2 FVKESK. After removal of 4 bases from V and 7 bases from J, the junction contained 6 bases not matched to a gene. CDR3 length: 13 residues. CDR3 residues: CASSRAQGAEQYF. CDR3 in DNA: TGTGCCAGCAGCCGAGCCCAGGGGGCAGAGCAGTACTTC.

The rearrangement joins TRBV5-1 to TRBJ2-7, with 8 bases matching TRBD2. The CDR3 has 15 amino acids. V lost 4 bases, J lost 2 bases, and 8 bases stayed unmatched. Germline CDR1 reads SGHRS; CDR2 reads YFSETQ. The CDR3 DNA is TGCGCCAGCAGCCAAGTCCGGGGGGGAACCTACGAGCAGTACTTC. This codes for CASSQVRGGTYEQYF.

The J gene is TRBJ1-6, the V gene TRBV4-2; D uncertain. Trimming removed 4 bases at V and 8 bases at J, with 15 bases between. The V gene's germline CDR1 is LGHNA and CDR2 YNFKEQ. CDR3 length equals 15 residues. As DNA, the CDR3 is TGTGCCAGCAGCCCCCCTGACCAGCTGGATTCACCCCTCCACTTT. It is translated as CASSPPDQLDSPLHF.

The rearrangement joins TRBV28 to TRBJ2-6; the match to TRBD2 covers 14 bases. The germline V gene encodes CDR1 MDHEN and CDR2 SYDVKM. J lost 2 bases, V lost 3 bases, and 18 bases had no gene match. The CDR3 spans 23 residues. This chain's CDR3 is CASSFSRDFPGLAGVPGANVLTF. The CDR3 DNA sequence: TGTGCCAGCAGTTTTTCACGGGACTTCCCGGGACTAGCGGGAGTGCCTGGGGCCAACGTCCTGACTTTC.

The rearrangement uses TRBV6-6 and TRBJ2-7; 9 bases fit TRBD2. V was pared by 6 bases and J by 3 bases, with 9 bases of the junction left unmatched. This CDR3 spans 15 amino acids. Germline CDR1 and CDR2: MNHNY and SVGAGI (reference sequence). CDR3 loop: CASRDLGTSIYEQYF. The CDR3 DNA reads TGTGCCAGCAGGGACCTCGGGACTAGCATCTACGAGCAGTACTTC.

In regard to this clone: Other DNA sequences within the sample encode an identical CDR3. The J gene is TRBJ2-5, the V gene TRBV7-2; D call uncertain. The germline V and J ends were trimmed by 4 bases and 5 bases, with 5 bases remaining between them. This CDR3 is 11 amino acids long. Germline V gene lookup returns CDR1 SGHTA and CDR2 FQGNSA. The CDR3 bases are TGTGCCAGCAGCTCATTGGAGACCCAGTACTTC. Its translation: CASSSLETQYF.

This rearrangement joins TRBV11-2 to TRBJ2-3, with 7 bases aligning to TRBD2. This CDR3 region has 13 residues. From germline, CDR1 is SGHAT and CDR2 FQNNGV. J lost 4 bases, V lost 4 bases, and 2 bases had no gene match. CDR3 amino acids: CASSSTSPDTQYF. CDR3 bases: TGTGCCAGCAGCTCGACTAGCCCAGATACGCAGTATTTT. The full variable domain, rest sourced from reference TRBV11-2 and TRBJ2-3, is EAGVAQSPRYKIIEKRQSVAFWCNPISGHATLYWYQQILGQGPKLLIQFQNNGVVDDSQLPKDRFSAERLKGVDSTLKIQPAKLEDSAVYLCASSSTSPDTQYFGPGTRLTVL.

This sequence joins TRBV30 and TRBJ1-1; 7 positions match TRBD1. The CDR3 totals 13 residues. Unmatched junction bases numbered 10, after V lost 8 bases and J lost 4 bases. Per the germline V gene, CDR1 is GTSNPN and CDR2 is SVGIG (reference sequence). The CDR3 nucleotides are TGTGCCGGCCGGGACTCAGGGGGCACTGAAGCTTTCTTT. This codes for CAGRDSGGTEAFF.

This rearrangement joins TRBV11-2 to TRBJ2-7, with D perhaps matching TRBD1 (6 bases). Germline-derived CDR1 and CDR2 are SGHAT and FQNNGV. The V gene lost 0 bases and the J gene lost 2 bases, with 11 bases spanning the gap. This CDR3 has 15 residues. CDR3 protein: CASSLETQGPYEQYF. CDR3 coding DNA: TGTGCCAGCAGCTTAGAAACTCAGGGGCCCTACGAGCAGTACTTC.

Worth noting for this clone: Other DNA sequences within the sample encode an identical CDR3. The V gene is TRBV6-5, the J gene TRBJ2-5, with D hard to call. The V gene's germline CDR1 is MNHEY and CDR2 SVGAGI. Trimming took off 8 bases at V and 3 bases at J, with 10 bases between the two ends. The CDR3 sequence is 12 residues long. CDR3 loop: CASSRREETQYF. The CDR3 DNA sequence: TGTGCCAGCTCGCGAAGGGAAGAGACCCAGTACTTC.